This entry lists 2 T cell receptor beta chains sequenced from one sample in a study of T cell changes during pregnancy in multiple sclerosis. Profiling relied on immunoSEQ multiplex PCR, and the TCRdb table lists in-frame clones only, not all of them. The sample lists 90,000 to 150,000 clones, approximately 93% occurring once. The input for sequencing was peripheral blood, taken before pregnancy. Receptor source: a female donor with multiple sclerosis, enrolled in a pregnancy study.

This chain uses TRBV9 with TRBJ2-1; 10 bases agree with TRBD2. This CDR3 comprises 18 residues. Germline lookup yields CDR1 SGDLS and CDR2 YYNGEE. J gave up 3 bases and V 0 bases, and 9 bases lay outside the gene matches. The CDR3 region is CASSVVPAGGPRYNEQFF. The CDR3 nucleotides are TGTGCCAGCAGCGTAGTTCCAGCGGGGGGGCCTCGCTACAATGAGCAGTTCTTC. The full variable domain, completed using reference TRBV9 and TRBJ2-1, is DSGVTQTPKHLITATGQRVTLRCSPRSGDLSVYWYQQSLDQGLQFLIQYYNGEERAKGNILERFSAQQFPDLHSELNLSSLELGDSALYFCASSVVPAGGPRYNEQFFGPGTRLTVL.

This clone showed up just once. The V and J genes are TRBV13 and TRBJ2-2; D is perhaps TRBD2 (5 bases). Trimming took off 8 bases at V and 3 bases at J, with 16 bases between the two ends. This CDR3 has 15 amino acids. Germline V CDR1 and CDR2: PRHDT, FYEKMQ (reference sequence). The CDR3 region is CASCLLTRDTGELFF. The CDR3 DNA reads TGTGCCAGCTGCCTCCTAACGAGGGACACCGGGGAGCTGTTTTTT.